The 17 T cell receptor beta chains presented below share a single source sample, sequenced in a study of blood T cell repertoires in COVID-19. TCRdb's table, derived via immunoSEQ multiplex PCR, lists solely in-frame clones and lacks some. This table holds about 240,000 clones, around four fifths found once. Sequencing was performed on peripheral blood. The receptor set was obtained from a woman aged 60-75 years with active or convalescent COVID-19.

This rearrangement joins TRBV19 to TRBJ1-5; 8 bases agree with TRBD1. The V and J ends lost 11 bases and 4 bases, in that order; junction bases with no gene match: 7. This CDR3 is 13 amino acids long. Germline CDR1 and CDR2: LNHDA and SQIVND (reference sequence). The CDR3 is CAAGQGGNQPQHF. CDR3 DNA: TGTGCCGCCGGACAGGGAGGAAATCAGCCCCAGCATTTT.

This clone has a single count. The V and J genes are TRBV3-1 (or the pseudogene TRBV3-2) and TRBJ2-4, with 7 bases identical to TRBD1. V was pared by 4 bases and J by 0 bases, with 6 bases of the junction left unmatched. CDR3 length equals 16 residues. Germline V gene sequence: CDR1 LGHDT, CDR2 YNNKEL (reference sequence). The CDR3 nucleotides are TGTGCCAGCAGCCCGAGGACAGGCGGAGCCAAAAACATTCAGTACTTC. This encodes CASSPRTGGAKNIQYF.

The chain carries TRBV2 and TRBJ2-1; 9 nucleotides align to TRBD2. The CDR3 consists of 17 residues. The junction had 5 bases not matched to a gene; V was cut back by 2 bases and J by 0 bases. Germline V lookup: CDR1 SNHLY, CDR2 FYNNEI. The CDR3, as DNA: TGTGCCAGCAGTGAAATAGTTAGCGGGAGCTCCTACAATGAGCAGTTCTTC. Its protein is CASSEIVSGSSYNEQFF.

The rearrangement links TRBV15 to TRBJ2-3, with a weak D call TRBD2 (6 bases). In germline, CDR1 is LNHNV, CDR2 YYDKDF (reference sequence). V was clipped by 5 bases and J by 0 bases, with 9 bases between them. This CDR3 has 14 residues. CDR3 nucleotides: TGTGCCACCAGCGGGGGGAAAAGCACAGATACGCAGTATTTT. This gives the protein CATSGGKSTDTQYF. The full variable domain, in which reference TRBV15 and TRBJ2-3 provide the parts outside the CDR3, is DAMVIQNPRYQVTQFGKPVTLSCSQTLNHNVMYWYQQKSSQAPKLLFHYYDKDFNNEADTPDNFQSRRPNTSFCFLDIRSPGLGDTAMYLCATSGGKSTDTQYFGPGTRLTVL.

This chain links TRBV29-1 with TRBJ2-5, with D perhaps TRBD1 (6 bases). Deletions cut 6 bases from V and 2 bases from J, with 16 bases between. The CDR3 covers 14 residues. Germline V CDR1 and CDR2: SQVTM, ANQGSEA. The CDR3 here is CSVGGIRGQETQYF. The CDR3 DNA reads TGCAGCGTAGGAGGTATCAGGGGACAAGAGACCCAGTACTTC.

The chain combines TRBV15 with TRBJ2-5; maybe TRBD1 (6 bases). The CDR3 is 14 amino acids. Trimming removed 5 bases from V and 5 bases from J, with 15 bases in between. Per germline, CDR1 LNHNV and CDR2 YYDKDF (reference sequence). The CDR3 nucleotides are TGTGCCACCAGCGGGGTCTCAACAGGGGAGACCCAGTACTTC. Translating gives CATSGVSTGETQYF.

The genes are TRBV19 and TRBJ2-1; D is undetermined. CDR1 and CDR2 from the germline V gene are LNHDA and SQIVND (reference sequence). The CDR3 sequence is 14 residues long. V was trimmed by 3 bases and J by 8 bases, leaving 14 bases between them. In DNA, the CDR3 is TGTGCCAGTAGTATCCAGGCAAATATCTATGAGCAGTTCTTC. This gives the protein CASSIQANIYEQFF.

V gene TRBV6-5 combines with J gene TRBJ2-2; tentatively, D is TRBD1 (6 bases). Deletions cut 7 bases from V and 6 bases from J, with 18 bases between. CDR3 length: 15 residues. CDR1 is MNHEY, CDR2 SVGAGI, per germline. The CDR3 protein is CASTARGGYAGELFF. For the CDR3, the DNA is TGTGCCAGCACGGCACGAGGGGGTTACGCCGGGGAGCTGTTTTTT.

The J gene is TRBJ1-1, the V gene TRBV27; perhaps TRBD1 as D (6 bases). V dropped 5 bases and J dropped 5 bases, with 27 bases sitting between them. The CDR3 covers 18 residues. CDR1 and CDR2 (germline): MNHEY, SMNVEV (reference sequence). CDR3 in DNA: TGTGCCAGCAGTCCAATATTTGAGTACCAGGGGATTTGGACTGAAGCTTTCTTT. Amino acid sequence: CASSPIFEYQGIWTEAFF.

This chain joins TRBV5-5 and TRBJ2-1, with 8 positions matching TRBD1. V was clipped by 1 base and J by 6 bases; unmatched bases: 9. Germline-derived CDR1 and CDR2 are SGHKS and YYEKEE (reference sequence). The CDR3 consists of 16 residues. The CDR3 coding sequence is TGTGCCAGCAGCTTGAGGCCGGGACAGGCCCTCAATGAGCAGTTCTTC. It specifies CASSLRPGQALNEQFF.

V gene TRBV6-5 combines with J gene TRBJ2-7; possibly TRBD1 for D (6 bases). The CDR3 extends over 15 amino acids. Germline lookup yields CDR1 MNHEY and CDR2 SVGAGI. Trimming stripped 5 bases from V and 0 bases from J, with 14 bases between. This CDR3 reads CASSQRDTTSYEQYF. As DNA, the CDR3 is TGTGCCAGCAGTCAAAGGGACACGACCTCCTACGAGCAGTACTTC.

The DNA of the CDR3 is TGTGCCAGCAGGGCAGGCCTCTATAGCAATCAGCCCCAGCATTTT. Residues: CASRAGLYSNQPQHF. The chain recombines TRBV6-5 with TRBJ1-5, with D hard to call. Germline lookup yields CDR1 MNHEY and CDR2 SVGAGI. The CDR3 length is 15 residues. Trimming stripped 6 bases from V and 0 bases from J, with 12 bases between.

CDR3 region: CASSRDSNNQPQHF. The CDR3 DNA reads as TGTGCCAGCAGTCGGGACAGCAACAATCAGCCCCAGCATTTT. V and J are TRBV6-6 and TRBJ1-5; TRBD1 matches at 7 bases. The germline gives CDR1 MNHNY, CDR2 SVGAGI (reference sequence). V lost 5 bases to trimming and J lost 3 bases; unmatched junction nucleotides: 4. CDR3 length equals 14 residues.

The rearrangement joins TRBV6-6 to TRBJ1-1; D call uncertain. The germline V and J ends were trimmed by 2 bases and 2 bases, with 9 bases remaining between them. Germline CDR1 and CDR2: MNHNY and SVGAGI (reference sequence). The CDR3 spans 14 residues. CDR3 region: CASSYGQSNTEAFF. In DNA form, the CDR3 reads TGTGCCAGCAGTTACGGGCAGTCTAACACTGAAGCTTTCTTT.

The gene calls are TRBV19 and TRBJ2-6; no reliable D call. This CDR3 has 14 residues. Deletions cut 3 bases from V and 0 bases from J, with 3 bases between. Germline CDR1 is LNHDA and CDR2 is SQIVND (reference sequence). The CDR3 nucleotides read TGTGCCAGTAGTATCAGCTCTGGGGCCAACGTCCTGACTTTC. It codes for CASSISSGANVLTF.

The chain employs TRBV11-3 and TRBJ2-5, with 8 bases that match TRBD2. V was clipped by 4 bases and J by 2 bases; unmatched bases: 6. This CDR3 is built from 15 residues. The V gene's germline CDR1 is SGHNT and CDR2 YENEEA. The CDR3 loop reads CASSYGGGLQETQYF. The CDR3, as DNA: TGTGCCAGCAGCTACGGGGGGGGCTTACAAGAGACCCAGTACTTC.

This clone occurred once. J is TRBJ2-1 and V is TRBV5-1; D gene uncertain. The ends were cut back, 4 bases at V and 5 bases at J, with 16 bases in the middle. This CDR3 comprises 15 residues. Germline CDR1 SGHRS, CDR2 YFSETQ. The CDR3 spells CASSPLPGIHNEQFF. The CDR3 DNA reads TGCGCCAGCAGCCCCCTCCCGGGTATCCACAATGAGCAGTTCTTC. The full variable domain, with the rest looked up from reference TRBV5-1 and TRBJ2-1, is KAGVTQTPRYLIKTRGQQVTLSCSPISGHRSVSWYQQTPGQGLQFLFEYFSETQRNKGNFPGRFSGRQFSNSRSEMNVSTLELGDSALYLCASSPLPGIHNEQFFGPGTRLTVL.